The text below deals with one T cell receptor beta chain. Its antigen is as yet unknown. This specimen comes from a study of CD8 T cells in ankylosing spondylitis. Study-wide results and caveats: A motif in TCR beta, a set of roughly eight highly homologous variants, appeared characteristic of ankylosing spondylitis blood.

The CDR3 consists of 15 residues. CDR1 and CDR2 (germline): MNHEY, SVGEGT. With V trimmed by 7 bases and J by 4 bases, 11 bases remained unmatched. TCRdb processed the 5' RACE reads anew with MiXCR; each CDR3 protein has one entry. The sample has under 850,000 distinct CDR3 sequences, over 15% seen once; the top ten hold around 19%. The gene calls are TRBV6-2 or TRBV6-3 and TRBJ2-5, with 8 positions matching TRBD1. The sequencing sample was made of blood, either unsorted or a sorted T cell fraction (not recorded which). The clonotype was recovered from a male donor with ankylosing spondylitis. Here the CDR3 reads CASNKGQARTETQYF. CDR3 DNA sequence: TGTGCCAGCAACAAGGGACAGGCGAGGACAGAGACCCAGTACTTC.